Sequencing of this T cell receptor (beta chain) was carried out in a study of shared clonotypes between healthy human individuals. Study-wide points: Larger richness was generally estimated for naive than memory subsets.

Data came from immunoSEQ multiplex PCR; TCRdb stores just in-frame clones and leaves some out. The profile covers about 1,500,000 clones, with roughly 96% appearing a single time and 0.95% to 1.5% taken by the ten largest. The CDR3 contains 15 residues. V gave up 0 bases and J gave up 8 bases, with 13 bases separating them. Germline CDR1 reads LNHNV; CDR2 reads YYDKDF (reference sequence). Notes on this clone: Its antigen remains unidentified.

The sequencing sample was made of naive CD4+ T cells sorted from blood. Indicated subset: CD45RA+ positively selected. The gene calls are TRBV15 and TRBJ2-2; D ambiguous. This receptor was identified in a man aged 25-40 years in good health. The CDR3 region is CATSRDVEAVGELFF. The CDR3 DNA reads TGTGCCACCAGCAGAGATGTCGAGGCTGTGGGGGAGCTGTTTTTT.